The source of this T cell receptor (beta chain) is a study of T cells in Graves' hyperthyroidism and ophthalmopathy. Study results and caveats: Model predictions of ophthalmopathy came a median approximately 6.8 months before onset.

The CDR3 length is 15 residues. Germline V gene data show CDR1 as KGHSH and CDR2 as LQKENI. The ends were cut back, 2 bases at V and 0 bases at J, with 10 bases in the middle. This clonotype was recorded many times. As yet, its antigen is unknown. Researchers amplified the TCR beta CDR3 regions from RNA transcripts. The TCR CDR3 first-round RT-PCR relied on the HTBI primer set. TCRdb fed the multiplex PCR reads into MiXCR, producing one record per CDR3 protein. Altogether around 270,000 distinct CDR3 sequences are present, roughly 20% being singletons, with the ten largest covering under 45%. This TCR came from a man aged 50-59 years with Graves' ophthalmopathy. The sequenced sample was blood. This rearrangement joins TRBV18 to TRBJ1-2; D is possibly TRBD1 (6 bases). CDR3 nucleotide sequence: TGTGCCAGCTCACCAACAGGGTCACCTAACTATGGCTACACCTTC. Encoded protein: CASSPTGSPNYGYTF. The complete variable domain, with remaining parts taken from reference TRBV18 and TRBJ1-2, reads NAGVMQNPRHLVRRRGQEARLRCSPMKGHSHVYWYRQLPEEGLKFMVYLQKENIIDESGMPKERFSAEFPKEGPSILRIQQVVRGDSAAYFCASSPTGSPNYGYTFGSGTRLTVV.